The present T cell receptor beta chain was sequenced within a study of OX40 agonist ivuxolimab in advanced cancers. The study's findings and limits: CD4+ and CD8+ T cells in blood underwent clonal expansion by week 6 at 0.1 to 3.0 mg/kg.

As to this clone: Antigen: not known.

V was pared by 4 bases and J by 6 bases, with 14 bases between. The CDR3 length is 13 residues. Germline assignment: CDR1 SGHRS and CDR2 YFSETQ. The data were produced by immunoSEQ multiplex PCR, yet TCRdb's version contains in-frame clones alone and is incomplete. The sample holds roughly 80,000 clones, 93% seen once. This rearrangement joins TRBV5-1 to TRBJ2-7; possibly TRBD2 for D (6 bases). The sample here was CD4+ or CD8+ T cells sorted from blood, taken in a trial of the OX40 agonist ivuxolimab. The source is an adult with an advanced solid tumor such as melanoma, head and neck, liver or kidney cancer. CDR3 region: CASSPGLASEQYF. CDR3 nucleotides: TGCGCCAGCAGCCCGGGTCTAGCGAGCGAGCAGTACTTC.